This T cell receptor (beta chain) derives from a study of cytomegalovirus exposure and HLA in healthy donors. Points from the study as a whole: What was likely a sequencing artifact was a cluster of highly shared sequence variants. Across all donors, roughly uniform sequencing depth was an assumption of the presence/absence analyses.

The CDR3 covers 16 residues. Germline loops: CDR1 LNHNV, CDR2 YYDKDF (reference sequence). J gave up 7 bases and V 4 bases, and 16 bases lay outside the gene matches. It was with 60 Vbeta and 13 Jbeta primers that the PCR ran. This table comes from immunoSEQ multiplex PCR, and its TCRdb copy is limited to in-frame clones, with some not included. The repertoire consists of around 260,000 clones, with about 80% occurring once and the leading ten covering 0.3%. A remark on this clone: Antigen unknown.

Sequenced input: PBMCs. The rearrangement links TRBV15 to TRBJ2-7, with 7 bases identical to TRBD1. This receptor was identified in a girl between 2 and 10 years old in good health and CMV-seronegative. The CDR3 reads CATSISRLGQRGEQYF. CDR3 nucleotide sequence: TGTGCCACCAGCATCAGCAGGTTGGGACAGAGGGGGGAGCAGTACTTC.